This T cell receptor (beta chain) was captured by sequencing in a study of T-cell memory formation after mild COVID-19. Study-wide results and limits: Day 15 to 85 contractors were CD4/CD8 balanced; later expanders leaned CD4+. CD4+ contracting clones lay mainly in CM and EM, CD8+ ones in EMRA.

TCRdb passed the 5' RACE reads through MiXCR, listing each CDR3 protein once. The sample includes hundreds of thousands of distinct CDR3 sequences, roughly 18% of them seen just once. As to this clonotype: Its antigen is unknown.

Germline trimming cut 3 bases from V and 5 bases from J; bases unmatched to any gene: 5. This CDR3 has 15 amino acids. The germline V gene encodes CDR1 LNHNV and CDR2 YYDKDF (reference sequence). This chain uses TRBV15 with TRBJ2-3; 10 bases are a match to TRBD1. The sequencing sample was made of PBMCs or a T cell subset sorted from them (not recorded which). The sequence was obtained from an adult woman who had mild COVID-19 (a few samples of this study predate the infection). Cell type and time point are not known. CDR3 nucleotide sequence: TGTGCCACCAGCAGTGGGACAGGGGTCGTAGATACGCAGTATTTT. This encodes CATSSGTGVVDTQYF.